This T cell receptor (beta chain) stems from a study of regulatory T cells in long-lasting Graves disease. Study-level background: For under 3 months, newly diagnosed Graves' patients had been taking antithyroid drugs.

The CDR3 is made up of 12 amino acids. The V gene end was trimmed by 7 bases and the J gene end by 4 bases; junction bases not matched to a gene: 4. Germline V gene lookup returns CDR1 SQVTM and CDR2 ANQGSEA. In this sample, this clonotype turned up many times. Its antigen is as yet unknown. Through Arm-PCR of CDR3 regions and iRepertoire HTBI primers, TCR beta libraries were built. A single record per CDR3 protein comes from TCRdb applying MiXCR to the multiplex PCR reads. The sample shows about 540,000 distinct CDR3 sequences, around an eighth of them seen only once. Study findings and constraints: Shared public clonotypes totalled about 2,600 in persistent patients, compared with about 960 in new patients.

Time point specified: newly diagnosed GD, antithyroid drugs for less than 3 months. PBMCs provided the RNA from which the TCR library was made. These records were also assigned to another study, of T cells in Graves' hyperthyroidism and ophthalmopathy.

The sequence derives from a man aged 25 to 40 with Graves disease. J is TRBJ1-3 and V is TRBV29-1, with 7 bases aligning to TRBD1. The sample consisted of peripheral blood mononuclear cells (PBMCs), taken at new diagnosis, from a patient treated with antithyroid drugs. This chain's CDR3 is CSAQGIGNTIYF. The CDR3 DNA reads TGCAGCGCACAGGGGATCGGAAACACCATATATTTT.